Following are 19 T cell receptor beta chains from one sample sequenced in a study of shared clonotypes between healthy human individuals. The assay was immunoSEQ multiplex PCR, and TCRdb's table has in-frame clones only and misses some. The sample yields about 2,500,000 clones, more than 90% seen once. Sequenced input: naive CD4+ T cells sorted from blood. Subset indicated: CD45RA+ positively selected. These receptors all stem from a man in his late teens or twenties in good health.

V gene TRBV7-2 combines with J gene TRBJ1-6; no clear D. CDR1 is SGHTA and CDR2 is FQGNSA in the germline V gene. The CDR3 extends over 16 amino acids. V gave up 3 bases and J gave up 0 bases, with 9 bases separating them. Here the CDR3 reads CASSLAADSYNSPLHF. The CDR3 DNA reads TGTGCCAGCAGCTTGGCGGCAGACTCCTATAATTCACCCCTCCACTTT.

In the case of this clone: The sample holds other DNA sequences that translate to the same CDR3. V gene TRBV9 combines with J gene TRBJ1-2; no firm D call. Germline V gene sequence: CDR1 SGDLS, CDR2 YYNGEE. Trimming stripped 0 bases from V and 4 bases from J, with 4 bases between. This CDR3 is 12 amino acids long. CDR3 sequence reads: CASSVGSYGYTF. The CDR3 DNA sequence: TGTGCCAGCAGCGTAGGCAGCTATGGCTACACCTTC.

The chain joins TRBV6-5 to TRBJ1-2; D gene uncertain. This CDR3 spans 12 amino acids. V dropped 7 bases and J dropped 3 bases, with 9 bases sitting between them. Germline V lookup: CDR1 MNHEY, CDR2 SVGAGI. The CDR3 DNA sequence: TGTGCCAGCAAGGGAGTAGACTATGGCTACACCTTC. It yields the protein CASKGVDYGYTF.

The chain has TRBV5-6 and TRBJ1-6; D perhaps matches TRBD1 (6 bases). This CDR3 has 14 amino acids. Trimming removed 1 base at V and 8 bases at J, with 10 bases between. Looked up from germline, CDR1 is SGHDT and CDR2 is YYEEEE. The CDR3 loop is CASSLTRGDSPLHF. Here the CDR3 DNA reads TGTGCCAGCAGCTTGACCAGGGGCGATTCACCCCTCCACTTT.

This rearrangement joins TRBV4-3 to TRBJ1-5; D is perhaps TRBD1 (6 bases). This CDR3 comprises 15 residues. Between the trimmed V and J ends, which lost 0 bases and 7 bases, there was a span of 13 bases. The germline V gene has CDR1 LGHNA and CDR2 YSLEER. The CDR3 DNA sequence: TGCGCCAGCAGCCAAGATTTACAGGGAAGGCAGCCCCAGCATTTT. It encodes CASSQDLQGRQPQHF.

CDR3 in amino acids: CASSHGRQIYEQYF. CDR3 sequence (DNA): TGTGCCAGCTCCCACGGGAGACAGATCTACGAGCAGTACTTC. The chain joins TRBV18 to TRBJ2-7; D may be TRBD2 (6 bases). The CDR3 extends over 14 amino acids. Trimming removed 6 bases from V and 3 bases from J, with 15 bases in between. Germline CDR1 and CDR2: KGHSH and LQKENI.

The V call is TRBV6-6, the J call TRBJ2-1; 12 nucleotides line up with TRBD2. The CDR3 spans 14 residues. Trimming at V came to 10 bases and at J to 6 bases, leaving 7 bases not matched to a gene. Germline V gene lookup returns CDR1 MNHNY and CDR2 SVGAGI (reference sequence). In DNA form, the CDR3 reads TGTGCCACCTCGGGACTAGCGGGTCCCAATGAGCAGTTCTTC. Its translation: CATSGLAGPNEQFF.

This clone was detected only once. This rearrangement joins TRBV19 to TRBJ1-4, with D uncertain. The CDR3 contains 16 residues. CDR1 is LNHDA and CDR2 is SQIVND in the germline V gene (reference sequence). V dropped 2 bases and J dropped 0 bases, with 10 bases sitting between them. For the CDR3, the DNA is TGTGCCAGTAGTATAACCCCAGGAGCAACTAATGAAAAACTGTTTTTT. Protein sequence: CASSITPGATNEKLFF.

The gene calls are TRBV5-5 and TRBJ1-4, with 7 positions matching TRBD1. CDR1 is SGHKS and CDR2 is YYEKEE in the germline V gene (reference sequence). The J segment lost 5 bases and the V segment lost 3 bases, leaving 7 bases of the junction unmatched. The CDR3 runs to 15 residues. CDR3 coding DNA: TGTGCCAGCAGCTCTGCTTGGACAGGAAATGAAAAACTGTTTTTT. It translates to CASSSAWTGNEKLFF.

The chain uses TRBV6-5 and TRBJ1-2; D unclear. The CDR3 is 12 residues long. V was clipped by 7 bases and J by 4 bases, with 10 bases between them. Germline assignment: CDR1 MNHEY and CDR2 SVGAGI. The CDR3 DNA reads as TGTGCCAGCACCGGCGGAACCTATGGCTACACCTTC. This codes for CASTGGTYGYTF.

This clone was seen just once. The V and J genes are TRBV11-2 and TRBJ2-7, with 8 positions matching TRBD2. CDR1 is SGHAT and CDR2 is FQNNGV in the germline V gene. With 3 bases clipped from V and 6 bases from J, the junction kept 7 bases outside the gene matches. CDR3 size: 14 residues. The CDR3 coding sequence is TGTGCCAGCAGCTTCCGGGGCGCGGGGGGCGAGCAGTACTTC. Its translation is CASSFRGAGGEQYF.

The J gene is TRBJ1-2, the V gene TRBV9, with D perhaps TRBD1 (5 bases). V lost 1 base and J lost 8, with 21 bases in between. The germline V gene has CDR1 SGDLS and CDR2 YYNGEE. CDR3 length equals 16 residues. The CDR3 nucleotides are TGTGCCAGCAGCGTAAACCCCGGGGTGGGGGTGGAGGGCTACACCTTC. Its protein product is CASSVNPGVGVEGYTF.

The chain joins TRBV7-2 to TRBJ2-3, with no clear D. Germline V gives CDR1 SGHTA, CDR2 FQGNSA. The CDR3 extends over 15 amino acids. The ends were cut back, 1 base at V and 4 bases at J, with 12 bases in the middle. CDR3 residues: CASSLELGIPDTQYF. CDR3 bases: TGTGCCAGCAGCTTAGAATTGGGGATCCCAGATACGCAGTATTTT.

Comments on this clone: Other DNA sequences from this sample encode an identical CDR3 as well. This rearrangement joins TRBV27 to TRBJ1-1; a possible D gene is TRBD1 (5 bases). With 6 bases removed from V and 1 base from J, the gap between germline ends came to 6 bases. Germline V gives CDR1 MNHEY, CDR2 SMNVEV (reference sequence). The CDR3 is 12 amino acids. The CDR3, as DNA: TGTGCCAGCAGCCAGGGGAACACTGAAGCTTTCTTT. Translating it yields CASSQGNTEAFF.

The rearrangement joins TRBV15 to TRBJ2-3, with D maybe TRBD2 (5 bases). Germline CDR1 and CDR2: LNHNV and YYDKDF (reference sequence). V was trimmed by 5 bases and J by 0 bases, leaving 18 bases between them. This CDR3 spans 17 amino acids. The CDR3 sequence is CATSASEGPGSTDTQYF. CDR3 coding DNA: TGTGCCACCAGCGCGAGCGAGGGCCCTGGGAGCACAGATACGCAGTATTTT.

About this clone itself: This same CDR3 is encoded by further DNA sequences in the sample. The chain employs TRBV28 and TRBJ1-5; D gene unclear. Trimming took 6 bases from V and 7 from J, leaving 7 bases between them. CDR1 is MDHEN and CDR2 is SYDVKM in the germline V gene. CDR3 size: 11 residues. CDR3 sequence (DNA): TGTGCCAGCAGCCCGGGGCAGCCCCAGCATTTT. This gives the protein CASSPGQPQHF.

The chain couples TRBV11-3 to TRBJ2-7, with 8 bases identical to TRBD1. The CDR3 covers 13 residues. The germline V gene encodes CDR1 SGHNT and CDR2 YENEEA. V trimming: 0 bases; J trimming: 11 bases; junction bases outside the gene matches: 6. The CDR3 loop is CASSLERDRRKYF. In nucleotides, the CDR3 is TGTGCCAGCAGCTTAGAGAGGGACAGGAGAAAGTACTTC.

This clone was seen once. V is TRBV6-6 and J is TRBJ1-5; D is perhaps TRBD1 (5 bases). The germline gives CDR1 MNHNY, CDR2 SVGAGI (reference sequence). V was cut by 4 bases and J by 3 bases, with 13 bases left in between. The CDR3 runs 15 residues. The CDR3 is CASSSAGPTNQPQHF. The CDR3 DNA sequence: TGTGCCAGCAGTTCCGCGGGGCCTACCAATCAGCCCCAGCATTTT.

The chain has TRBV25-1 and TRBJ2-3, with D possibly TRBD1 on 6 matching bases. The V end was cut by 5 bases, the J end by 4 bases, with 13 bases between. The CDR3 consists of 14 residues. Germline V lookup: CDR1 MGHDK, CDR2 SYGVNS. CDR3 in amino acids: CASSKTGIADTQYF. As DNA, the CDR3 is TGTGCCAGCAGTAAAACAGGGATCGCAGATACGCAGTATTTT.